The 19 T cell receptor beta chains below come from one sample, sequenced in a study of Ad26.COV2.S vaccination and SARS-CoV-2 variants. The assay was immunoSEQ multiplex PCR, and TCRdb's table has in-frame clones only and misses some. This sample has 350,000 to 500,000 clones; less than 95% occur once, and the top ten carry around 4.5%. Indicated treatment: around 19 received Ad26.COV2.S at low or high dose, single or two shots; 5 received placebo; per-sample allocation not given. Sample collection was performed on day 63 after the first vaccine or placebo injection. Specimen: peripheral blood, collected in a trial of Ad26.COV2.S vaccine versus placebo. Source of these receptors: a person aged 18-60 years who received the Ad26.COV2.S COVID-19 vaccine or a placebo.

The chain carries TRBV24-1 and TRBJ1-5; TRBD1 aligns across 8 bases. The germline V gene has CDR1 KGHDR and CDR2 SFDVKD. The CDR3 extends over 15 amino acids. The trim removed 7 bases at V and 3 bases at J, leaving 7 bases unmatched. Here the CDR3 DNA reads TGTGCCACCAGCCAGACAGGGGCACTCAATCAGCCCCAGCATTTT. Protein product: CATSQTGALNQPQHF.

This CDR3 reads CASSVGFTSGSYLLGETQYF. The CDR3 DNA sequence: TGTGCCAGCAGCGTAGGATTTACTAGCGGGAGTTATCTCTTGGGGGAGACCCAGTACTTC. This rearrangement joins TRBV9 to TRBJ2-5; 11 bases agree with TRBD2. CDR1 is SGDLS and CDR2 is YYNGEE in the germline V gene. CDR3 length: 20 residues. V lost 0 bases to trimming and J lost 5 bases; unmatched junction nucleotides: 18.

The gene calls are TRBV7-8 and TRBJ2-1, with 7 bases identical to TRBD2. From germline, CDR1 is SGHVS and CDR2 FQNEAQ. CDR3 length equals 14 residues. After removal of 5 bases from V and 8 bases from J, the junction contained 9 bases not matched to a gene. Here the CDR3 reads CASSIERDSYEQFF. For the CDR3, the DNA is TGTGCCAGCAGCATCGAGCGGGATAGCTATGAGCAGTTCTTC. Supplemented by reference TRBV7-8 and TRBJ2-1, the full variable domain reads GAGVSQSPRYKVAKRGQDVALRCDPISGHVSLFWYQQALGQGPEFLTYFQNEAQLDKSGLPSDRFFAERPEGSVSTLKIQRTQQEDSAVYLCASSIERDSYEQFFGPGTRLTVL.

This chain links TRBV6-2 or TRBV6-3 with TRBJ1-5; 9 bases are a match to TRBD1. CDR1 and CDR2 (germline): MNHEY, SVGEGT. The CDR3 has 18 residues. The junction had 6 bases not matched to a gene; V was cut back by 0 bases and J by 0 bases. This chain's CDR3 is CASSYSRTGDFSNQPQHF. Here the CDR3 DNA reads TGTGCCAGCAGTTACTCCAGGACAGGGGATTTTAGCAATCAGCCCCAGCATTTT.

This clone has a single count. The J gene is TRBJ2-1, the V gene TRBV10-3; D gene ambiguous. CDR3 size: 11 residues. V dropped 8 bases and J dropped 10 bases, with 12 bases sitting between them. CDR1 ENHRY and CDR2 SYGVKD come from the germline V gene. CDR3 sequence reads: CAIAYSEEQFF. CDR3 DNA sequence: TGTGCCATCGCCTACTCAGAGGAGCAGTTCTTC.

The chain has TRBV7-9 and TRBJ1-4, with D tentatively TRBD1 (5 bases). In germline, CDR1 is SEHNR, CDR2 FQNEAQ (reference sequence). The CDR3 totals 15 residues. The V end lost 5 bases, the J end lost 2 bases, and 12 bases lay between the germline ends. CDR3 in DNA: TGTGCCAGCAGCCCAGGGAGGGGCACTAATGAAAAACTGTTTTTT. Its translation is CASSPGRGTNEKLFF. Full variable domain (rest looked up from reference TRBV7-9 and TRBJ1-4): DTGVSQNPRHKITKRGQNVTFRCDPISEHNRLYWYRQTLGQGPEFLTYFQNEAQLEKSRLLSDRFSAERPKGSFSTLEIQRTEQGDSAMYLCASSPGRGTNEKLFFGSGTQLSVL.

The V and J genes are TRBV6-2 or TRBV6-3 and TRBJ2-3, with TRBD2 identical over 9 bases. Germline loops: CDR1 MNHEY, CDR2 SVGEGT. This CDR3 is built from 16 residues. V lost 4 bases, J lost 4 bases, and 9 bases stayed unmatched. The CDR3 protein is CASSSFVSGSPDTQYF. CDR3 bases: TGTGCCAGCAGTTCGTTCGTTAGCGGGAGCCCAGATACGCAGTATTTT.

This clone was picked up one time. This sequence joins TRBV6-6 and TRBJ2-7; TRBD2 might be the D (5 bases). Germline V gene data show CDR1 as MNHNY and CDR2 as SVGAGI (reference sequence). V shed 6 bases and J shed 4 bases, with 10 bases lying between them. The CDR3 sequence is 12 residues long. CDR3 bases: TGTGCCAGCAGCCCCTCGGGGTACGAGCAGTACTTC. It specifies CASSPSGYEQYF.

The chain recombines TRBV15 with TRBJ2-1; 7 bases line up with TRBD1. The junction had 8 bases not matched to a gene; V was cut back by 3 bases and J by 3 bases. Germline-derived CDR1 and CDR2 are LNHNV and YYDKDF (reference sequence). The CDR3 is made up of 16 amino acids. Here the CDR3 reads CATSSPGQQNYNEQFF. The DNA for the CDR3 is TGTGCCACCAGCAGTCCGGGACAGCAGAACTACAATGAGCAGTTCTTC.

The V call is TRBV7-2, the J call TRBJ2-4, with TRBD2 identical over 7 bases. Germline-derived CDR1 and CDR2 are SGHTA and FQGNSA. CDR3 length equals 15 residues. The J segment lost 6 bases and the V segment lost 2 bases, leaving 7 bases of the junction unmatched. Here the CDR3 DNA reads TGTGCCAGCAGCTTACTGACTAGCCCAGGAAACATTCAGTACTTC. This sequence encodes CASSLLTSPGNIQYF.

This rearrangement joins TRBV6-5 to TRBJ2-5; D not resolved. V lost 2 bases and J 5 bases, leaving 6 bases between the germline ends. CDR1 is MNHEY and CDR2 is SVGAGI in the germline V gene. The CDR3 has 12 residues. The CDR3 is CASSYGGETQYF. CDR3 nucleotide sequence: TGTGCCAGCAGTTACGGTGGGGAGACCCAGTACTTC.

CDR3 region: CASSTTTGASGDTQYF. CDR3 bases: TGTGCCAGCAGCACCACGACGGGCGCGTCAGGGGATACGCAGTATTTT. V and J are TRBV9 and TRBJ2-3; D possibly corresponds to TRBD1 (5 bases). Trimming removed 4 bases from V and 6 bases from J, with 21 bases in between. Germline assignment: CDR1 SGDLS and CDR2 YYNGEE. This CDR3 comprises 16 residues.

CDR3 sequence: CASSSRTGGFYNEQFF. The CDR3 DNA follows: TGCGCCAGCAGCTCCCGGACAGGGGGCTTCTACAATGAGCAGTTCTTC. The chain has TRBV5-1 and TRBJ2-1; 11 bases fit TRBD1. V lost 3 bases to trimming and J lost 3 bases; unmatched junction nucleotides: 5. There are 16 residues in the CDR3. CDR1 is SGHRS and CDR2 is YFSETQ in the germline V gene.

This chain uses TRBV27 with TRBJ1-1; 8 nucleotides line up with TRBD1. CDR1 MNHEY and CDR2 SMNVEV come from the germline V gene (reference sequence). This CDR3 spans 15 amino acids. J gave up 2 bases and V 6 bases, and 8 bases lay outside the gene matches. CDR3 sequence reads: CASRFKQGGNTEAFF. CDR3 sequence (DNA): TGTGCCAGCAGGTTCAAACAGGGGGGTAACACTGAAGCTTTCTTT.

The chain is built from TRBV6-5 and TRBJ2-7; 8 bases match TRBD1. From germline, CDR1 is MNHEY and CDR2 SVGAGI. This CDR3 comprises 14 residues. Unmatched junction bases numbered 8, after V lost 6 bases and J lost 4 bases. The CDR3 is CASRLQTGVYEQYF. The DNA for the CDR3 is TGTGCCAGCAGGCTTCAGACAGGGGTATACGAGCAGTACTTC.

This clone was seen only a few times. The genes are TRBV7-9 and TRBJ2-7; 15 nucleotides align to TRBD2. Germline CDR1 SEHNR, CDR2 FQNEAQ (reference sequence). Germline trimming cut 5 bases from V and 5 bases from J; bases unmatched to any gene: 16. The CDR3 extends over 19 amino acids. In DNA form, the CDR3 reads TGTGCCAGCAGCCCAAGGGGACTAGCGGGAGGCCGCACCGGGGACGAGCAGTACTTC. It codes for CASSPRGLAGGRTGDEQYF.

CDR3 protein: CASTAQGANYGYTF. CDR3 in DNA: TGCGCCAGCACGGCGCAGGGGGCCAACTATGGCTACACCTTC. This chain links TRBV5-1 with TRBJ1-2, with TRBD1 matching over 8 bases. With V trimmed by 6 bases and J by 2 bases, 6 bases remained unmatched. The CDR3 has 14 amino acids. Germline assignment: CDR1 SGHRS and CDR2 YFSETQ.

The rearrangement uses TRBV29-1 and TRBJ2-7; TRBD2 might be the D (6 bases). The CDR3 contains 8 residues. Looked up from germline, CDR1 is SQVTM and CDR2 is ANQGSEA. CDR3 bases: TGCAGCGTTGAAGATCGGGGGGTC. Its protein is CSVEDRGV.

This chain uses TRBV9 with TRBJ2-7, with 8 bases that match TRBD1. V dropped 4 bases and J dropped 0; count of bases not matched to a gene: 3. The CDR3 runs to 14 residues. The germline gives CDR1 SGDLS, CDR2 YYNGEE. The DNA of the CDR3 is TGTGCCAGCAGCCCAGGGGGCGACTCCTACGAGCAGTACTTC. As protein: CASSPGGDSYEQYF.